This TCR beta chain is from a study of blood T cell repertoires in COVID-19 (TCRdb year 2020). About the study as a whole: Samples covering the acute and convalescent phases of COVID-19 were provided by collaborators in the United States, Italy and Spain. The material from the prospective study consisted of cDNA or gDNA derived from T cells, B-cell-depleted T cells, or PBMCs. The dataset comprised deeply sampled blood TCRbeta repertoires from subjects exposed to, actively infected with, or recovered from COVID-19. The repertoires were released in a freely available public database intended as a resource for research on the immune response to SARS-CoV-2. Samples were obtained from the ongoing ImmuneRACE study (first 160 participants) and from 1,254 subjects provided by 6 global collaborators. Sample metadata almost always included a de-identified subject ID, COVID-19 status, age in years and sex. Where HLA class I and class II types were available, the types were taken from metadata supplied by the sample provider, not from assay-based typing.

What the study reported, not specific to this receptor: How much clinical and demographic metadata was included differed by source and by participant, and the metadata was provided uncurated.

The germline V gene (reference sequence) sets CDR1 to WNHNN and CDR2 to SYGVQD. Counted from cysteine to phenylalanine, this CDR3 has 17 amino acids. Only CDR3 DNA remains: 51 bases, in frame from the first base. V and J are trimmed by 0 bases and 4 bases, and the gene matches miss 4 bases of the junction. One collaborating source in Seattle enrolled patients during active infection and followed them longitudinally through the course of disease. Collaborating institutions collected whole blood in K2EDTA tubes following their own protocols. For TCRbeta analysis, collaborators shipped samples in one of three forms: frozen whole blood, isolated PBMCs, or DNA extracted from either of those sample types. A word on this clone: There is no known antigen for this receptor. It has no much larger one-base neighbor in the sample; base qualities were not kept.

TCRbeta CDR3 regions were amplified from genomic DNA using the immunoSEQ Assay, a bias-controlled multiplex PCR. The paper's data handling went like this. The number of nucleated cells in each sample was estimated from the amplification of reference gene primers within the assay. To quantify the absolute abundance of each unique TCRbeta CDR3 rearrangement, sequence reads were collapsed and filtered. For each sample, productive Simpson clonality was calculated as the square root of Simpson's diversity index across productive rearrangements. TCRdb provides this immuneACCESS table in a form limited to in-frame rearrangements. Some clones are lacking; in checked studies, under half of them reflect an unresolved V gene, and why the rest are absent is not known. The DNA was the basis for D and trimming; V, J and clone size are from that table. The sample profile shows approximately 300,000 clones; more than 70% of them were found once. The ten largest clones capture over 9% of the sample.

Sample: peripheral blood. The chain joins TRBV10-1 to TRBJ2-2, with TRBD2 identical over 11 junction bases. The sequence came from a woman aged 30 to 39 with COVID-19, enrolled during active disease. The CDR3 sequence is CASSESRLAGSTGELFF. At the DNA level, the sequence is TGCGCCAGCAGTGAGTCCCGACTAGCGGGATCCACCGGGGAGCTGTTTTTT.